This T cell receptor (beta chain) was captured by sequencing in a study of Graves' ophthalmopathy and Graves' hyperthyroidism. Trimming removed 5 bases at V and 3 bases at J, with 10 bases between. The length of the CDR3 is 13 residues. Germline CDR1 and CDR2: SGHAT and FQNNGV. From RNA, the CDR3 regions of TCR beta chains were amplified and sequenced. The workflow started with a first-round RT-PCR run with HTBI primers and then moved on to a second-round multiplex PCR. TCRdb ran MiXCR on the multiplex PCR reads and lists one entry per CDR3 protein. The sample yields hundreds of thousands of distinct CDR3 sequences, about 20% seen once.

What was sequenced was peripheral blood. The clonotype comes from a young woman with stable Graves' hyperthyroidism. Some clones in this sample may be carry-over from other donors' samples. The rearrangement joins TRBV11-2 to TRBJ2-5; D gene uncertain. CDR3 sequence: CASSPWDEETQYF. CDR3 coding DNA: TGTGCCAGCAGCCCCTGGGATGAAGAGACCCAGTACTTC. Together with reference TRBV11-2 and TRBJ2-5, the CDR3 gives the full variable domain: EAGVAQSPRYKIIEKRQSVAFWCNPISGHATLYWYQQILGQGPKLLIQFQNNGVVDDSQLPKDRFSAERLKGVDSTLKIQPAKLEDSAVYLCASSPWDEETQYFGPGTRLLVL.